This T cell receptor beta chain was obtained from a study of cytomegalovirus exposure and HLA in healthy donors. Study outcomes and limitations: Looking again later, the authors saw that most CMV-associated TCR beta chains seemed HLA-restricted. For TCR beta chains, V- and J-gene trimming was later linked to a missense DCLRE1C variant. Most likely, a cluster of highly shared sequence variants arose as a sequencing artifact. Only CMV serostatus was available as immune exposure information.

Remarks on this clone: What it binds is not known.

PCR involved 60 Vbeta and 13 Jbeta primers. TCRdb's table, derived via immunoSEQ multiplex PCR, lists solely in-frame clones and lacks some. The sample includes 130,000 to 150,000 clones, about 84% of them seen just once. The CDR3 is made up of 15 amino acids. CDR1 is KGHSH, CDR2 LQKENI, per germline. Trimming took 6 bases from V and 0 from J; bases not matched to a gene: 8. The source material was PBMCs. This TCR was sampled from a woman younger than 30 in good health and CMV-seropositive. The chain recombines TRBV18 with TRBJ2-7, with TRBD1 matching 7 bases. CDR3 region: CASSVDRILSYEQYF. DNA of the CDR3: TGTGCCAGCTCGGTGGACAGGATTCTCTCCTACGAGCAGTACTTC.